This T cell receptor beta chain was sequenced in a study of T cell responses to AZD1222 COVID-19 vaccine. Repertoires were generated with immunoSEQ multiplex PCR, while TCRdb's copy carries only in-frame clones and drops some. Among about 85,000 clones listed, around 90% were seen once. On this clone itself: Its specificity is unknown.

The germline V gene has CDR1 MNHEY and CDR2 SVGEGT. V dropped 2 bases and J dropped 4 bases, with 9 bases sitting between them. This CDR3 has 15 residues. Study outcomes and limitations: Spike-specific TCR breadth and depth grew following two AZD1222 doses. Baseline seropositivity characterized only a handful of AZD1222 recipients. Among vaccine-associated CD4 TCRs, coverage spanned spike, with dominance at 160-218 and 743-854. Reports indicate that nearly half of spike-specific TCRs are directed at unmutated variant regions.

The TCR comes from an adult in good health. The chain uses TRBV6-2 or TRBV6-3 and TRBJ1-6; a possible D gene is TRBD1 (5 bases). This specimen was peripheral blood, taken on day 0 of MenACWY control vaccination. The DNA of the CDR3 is TGTGCCAGCAGTTACGGGGCAGAATATAATTCACCCCTCCACTTT. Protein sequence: CASSYGAEYNSPLHF.